What follows are 21 T cell receptor beta chains derived from one specimen sequenced in a study of blood T cells in healthy people across ages. A second PCR, run for about 7 to 12 cycles, used a sample-barcoded 5' primer plus a J-beta primer mix. TCRdb fed the 5' RACE reads into MiXCR, producing one record per CDR3 protein. The sample gives 1.5 million to 2 million distinct CDR3 sequences, roughly 27% of which show up once; 7.7% is in the top ten. Sequencing was done on a sample of blood. The receptors stem from a woman aged 25-40 years in good health.

This clonotype was observed a few times. V gene TRBV7-2 combines with J gene TRBJ2-5; the match to TRBD2 covers 9 bases. The CDR3 consists of 16 residues. J gave up 9 bases and V 1 base, and 12 bases lay outside the gene matches. CDR1 SGHTA and CDR2 FQGNSA come from the germline V gene. The CDR3 reads CASSLEQRGAQGAQYF. The CDR3 bases are TGTGCCAGCAGCTTAGAGCAGCGGGGGGCTCAAGGGGCCCAGTACTTC.

This clonotype showed up just a few times. Here the CDR3 DNA reads TGCAGTGCTTCTCACCGCCTCAACAGGGGGGGCGAGCAGTACTTC. It translates to CSASHRLNRGGEQYF. The chain combines TRBV20-1 with TRBJ2-7; perhaps TRBD1 as D (8 bases). Germline V gene lookup returns CDR1 DFQATT and CDR2 SNEGSKA (reference sequence). This CDR3 is 15 amino acids long. Trimming removed 5 bases from V and 6 bases from J, with 23 bases in between.

This clonotype was observed a handful of times. CDR3 amino acids: CASSPSGLAGGLDTDTQYF. DNA of the CDR3: TGTGCCAGCAGTCCCTCCGGACTAGCGGGGGGACTTGACACAGATACGCAGTATTTT. This sequence joins TRBV12-3 or TRBV12-4 and TRBJ2-3; 14 bases align to TRBD2. V lost 5 bases to trimming and J lost 2 bases; unmatched junction nucleotides: 12. The CDR3 has 19 amino acids.

Note on this clonotype: One end of the junction fails to match germline, which may point to a read error. The chain joins TRBV5-1 to TRBJ2-1; 7 positions agree with TRBD2. The CDR3 has 16 residues. Germline V lookup: CDR1 SGHRS, CDR2 YFSETQ. CDR3: CAGSLWTSSAENEQFF. The DNA of the CDR3 is TGCGCCGGCAGCTTGTGGACTAGTTCCGCTGAGAATGAGCAGTTCTTC. Together with reference TRBV5-1 and TRBJ2-1, the CDR3 gives the full variable domain: KAGVTQTPRYLIKTRGQQVTLSCSPISGHRSVSWYQQTPGQGLQFLFEYFSETQRNKGNFPGRFSGRQFSNSRSEMNVSTLELGDSALYLCAGSLWTSSAENEQFFGPGTRLTVL.

This clonotype was detected ten times or more. This rearrangement joins TRBV10-3 to TRBJ2-1; 7 bases map to TRBD2. The junction had 10 bases not matched to a gene; V was cut back by 6 bases and J by 5 bases. This CDR3 spans 15 amino acids. Germline CDR1 reads ENHRY; CDR2 reads SYGVKD. The CDR3 loop is CAIRDPGTTNNEQFF. The CDR3 DNA follows: TGTGCCATCAGGGACCCAGGGACTACCAACAATGAGCAGTTCTTC.

This clonotype has a count of ten or more. V and J are TRBV7-2 and TRBJ2-7; 11 positions match TRBD2. The CDR3 extends over 21 amino acids. CDR1 is SGHTA and CDR2 is FQGNSA in the germline V gene. Losses at the gene ends were 4 bases for V and 0 bases for J; bases not matched to a gene: 20. The CDR3 sequence is CASSSTEWLAGGLGRSYEQYF. In DNA, the CDR3 is TGTGCCAGCAGCTCAACTGAATGGCTAGCGGGAGGCCTTGGCCGCTCCTACGAGCAGTACTTC.

The V gene is TRBV4-1, the J gene TRBJ1-4; D perhaps matches TRBD1 (6 bases). The ends were cut back, 1 base at V and 4 bases at J, with 13 bases in the middle. Germline CDR1 reads MGHRA; CDR2 reads YSYEKL. This CDR3 is 16 amino acids long. The CDR3 coding sequence is TGCGCCAGCAGCCAAGGCTGGGGGCCCCTTAATGAAAAACTGTTTTTT. Its protein is CASSQGWGPLNEKLFF.

Ten or more counts support this clonotype. The chain employs TRBV15 and TRBJ2-5, with TRBD1 matching 8 bases. The trim removed 5 bases at V and 2 bases at J, leaving 4 bases unmatched. The CDR3 loop spans 14 amino acids. The germline CDR1 and CDR2 sequences are LNHNV and YYDKDF (reference sequence). As DNA, the CDR3 is TGTGCCACCAGCGTGGACAGGGCTCAAGAGACCCAGTACTTC. Translated: CATSVDRAQETQYF.

The chain is built from TRBV7-9 and TRBJ2-1; TRBD2 matches at 8 bases. The CDR3 is made up of 14 amino acids. In germline, CDR1 is SEHNR, CDR2 FQNEAQ (reference sequence). V trimming: 4 bases; J trimming: 10 bases; junction bases outside the gene matches: 9. The CDR3 reads CASSSTGRAVEQFF. For the CDR3, the DNA is TGTGCCAGCAGCTCCACCGGGAGGGCAGTGGAGCAGTTCTTC.

This clonotype was counted ten times or more. This chain links TRBV4-2 with TRBJ2-7; TRBD2 matches at 8 bases. The germline CDR1 and CDR2 sequences are LGHNA and YNFKEQ. V was pared by 1 base and J by 2 bases, with 10 bases of the junction left unmatched. The CDR3 spans 17 residues. The CDR3 DNA reads TGTGCCAGCAGCCAAGGGAGCGCGAGCGGGGGAGCCTACGAGCAGTACTTC. It translates to CASSQGSASGGAYEQYF.

This clonotype occurred a few times. The rearrangement uses TRBV4-1 and TRBJ1-4, with TRBD1 matching 12 bases. V was clipped by 1 base and J by 3 bases; unmatched bases: 3. This CDR3 contains 17 residues. Germline CDR1 and CDR2: MGHRA and YSYEKL. This CDR3 reads CASSQAGTGGPNEKLFF. As DNA, the CDR3 is TGCGCCAGCAGCCAAGCCGGGACAGGGGGCCCTAATGAAAAACTGTTTTTT.

Concerning this clonotype: This could be a read error, since a much larger clone is one nucleotide away. V and J are TRBV7-2 and TRBJ2-1, with 12 bases matching TRBD1. J lost 4 bases, V lost 5 bases, and 6 bases had no gene match. The CDR3 has 16 amino acids. The germline V gene has CDR1 SGHTA and CDR2 FQGNSA. The CDR3 bases are TGTGCCAGCAGCCACCCGGGACAGGGGGCTTACAATGAGCAGTTCTTC. Its translation: CASSHPGQGAYNEQFF.

The rearrangement uses TRBV14 and TRBJ2-1, with D uncertain. Trimming shortened V by 4 bases and J by 4 bases, and 23 bases separated the two germline ends. Germline V gene lookup returns CDR1 SGHDN and CDR2 FVKESK. CDR3 length: 18 residues. In DNA form, the CDR3 reads TGTGCCAGCAGCCCATACCATCCGTTGGAGACTCGGTACAATGAGCAGTTCTTC. It specifies CASSPYHPLETRYNEQFF. The complete variable domain, with remaining parts taken from reference TRBV14 and TRBJ2-1, reads EAGVTQFPSHSVIEKGQTVTLRCDPISGHDNLYWYRRVMGKEIKFLLHFVKESKQDESGMPNNRFLAERTGGTYSTLKVQPAELEDSGVYFCASSPYHPLETRYNEQFFGPGTRLTVL.

This clonotype was detected many times. The chain uses TRBV12-3 or TRBV12-4 and TRBJ1-2; D unclear. CDR3 length: 13 residues. V was clipped by 6 bases and J by 11 bases, with 19 bases between them. CDR3 nucleotides: TGTGCCAGCAGGACTGTGACCCACCCAGATTACACCTTC. It is translated as CASRTVTHPDYTF.

The table lists this clonotype with a few counts. At one of its ends the junction is not consistent with the germline gene, which may arise from a read error. The chain is built from TRBV5-1 and TRBJ2-2; D ambiguous. Germline CDR1 SGHRS, CDR2 YFSETQ. CDR3 length: 16 amino acids. Here the CDR3 DNA reads TGTGCCAGCAGCTTGGCCCGTGGAATGGAAACCGGGGAGCTGTTTTTT. This codes for CASSLARGMETGELFF.

The V call is TRBV5-6, the J call TRBJ2-1; D remains unclear. V dropped 2 bases and J dropped 1 base, with 7 bases sitting between them. Germline loops: CDR1 SGHDT, CDR2 YYEEEE. The CDR3 contains 14 residues. DNA of the CDR3: TGTGCCAGCAGCTTAGCCCTATCCTACAATGAGCAGTTCTTC. This gives the protein CASSLALSYNEQFF.

This chain joins TRBV6-5 and TRBJ2-3; D not resolved. The length of the CDR3 is 14 residues. Germline CDR1 MNHEY, CDR2 SVGAGI. Trimming stripped 6 bases from V and 6 bases from J, with 16 bases between. The DNA of the CDR3 is TGTGCCAGCAGCCCCGGAAGGGTTGTGGATACGCAGTATTTT. Amino acids: CASSPGRVVDTQYF.

This chain links TRBV4-3 with TRBJ2-1; perhaps TRBD2 as D (7 bases). The germline V gene has CDR1 LGHNA and CDR2 YSLEER. V gave up 8 bases and J gave up 5 bases, with 16 bases separating them. This CDR3 is built from 14 residues. The CDR3 DNA is TGCGCCAGCGGTATAGGGGGAGGGGACAATGAGCAGTTCTTC. Its translation: CASGIGGGDNEQFF.

The chain carries TRBV29-1 and TRBJ1-1; the D gene is possibly TRBD1 (5 bases). V lost 7 bases, J lost 3 bases, and 12 bases lay in between. This CDR3 has 12 amino acids. In germline, CDR1 is SQVTM, CDR2 ANQGSEA. CDR3 amino acids: CSGGTRDTEAFF. The CDR3 nucleotides read TGCAGCGGGGGGACGAGGGACACTGAAGCTTTCTTT.

This clonotype was observed a few times. V is TRBV27 and J is TRBJ2-7; 13 bases are a match to TRBD2. The V segment lost 6 bases and the J segment 2 bases; nucleotides outside the gene matches: 4. The CDR3 has 15 amino acids. Germline CDR1 reads MNHEY; CDR2 reads SMNVEV (reference sequence). The CDR3 here is CASRDGLAGAYEQYF. The DNA of the CDR3 is TGTGCCAGCAGGGACGGACTAGCGGGGGCCTACGAGCAGTACTTC.

On this clonotype itself: A much larger clone lies a single base off, so this may be a read error. The V call is TRBV28, the J call TRBJ2-5; D possibly uses TRBD1 or TRBD2 (5 bases each). Deletions cut 6 bases from V and 3 bases from J, with 14 bases between. CDR3 length equals 14 residues. Germline V CDR1 and CDR2: MDHEN, SYDVKM. CDR3 protein: CASRTSGRKETQYF. The CDR3 region has the DNA TGTGCCAGCAGAACCTCGGGGCGCAAAGAGACCCAGTACTTC.